There are many counts of the clone carrying this T cell receptor (beta chain). The target antigen is unknown. TCRdb re-analyzed the PCR reads using MiXCR. The repertoire consists of more than 13,000 clones, with about a quarter occurring once and the leading ten covering 8%. J gave up 2 bases and V 6 bases, and 6 bases lay outside the gene matches. The length of the CDR3 is 14 residues. This sample was taken from a study of metastatic and nonmetastatic thyroid tumors. About the research overall: Patients with malignant and benign thyroid disease provided blood and tumor or nodule tissue, whose repertoires were compared. Whole-study results and caveats: When malignant thyroid tumors were compared with benign nodules, TCR beta diversity was reportedly significantly higher in the malignant tumors. This held in both blood and tumor samples.

Not a single patient had been given any form of treatment at any point before undergoing thyroid surgery. The sequenced sample consisted of blood. The V call is TRBV12-3 or TRBV12-4, the J call TRBJ2-5, with 7 bases fitting TRBD2. This clonotype was obtained from a female donor with papillary thyroid cancer or a benign thyroid nodule (not recorded which). Some clones in this sample may be carry-over from other donors' samples. CDR3 in amino acids: CASSPTSVQETQYF. Written as DNA, the CDR3 is TGTGCCAGCAGCCCTACTAGCGTTCAAGAGACCCAGTACTTC.